This T cell receptor beta chain was profiled in a study of control samples from healthy donors and cancer patients. Generated by immunoSEQ multiplex PCR, the TCRdb table keeps only in-frame clones and is missing some. Among more than 85,000 clones, about four fifths were seen once, and the ten largest hold around 13%. The V gene's germline CDR1 is LNHDA and CDR2 SQIVND (reference sequence). The CDR3 runs 14 residues. Trimming removed 6 bases at V and 4 bases at J, with 15 bases between. The chain links TRBV19 to TRBJ1-2; no clear D gene. The clonotype originates from a woman between 50 and 59 years old in good health. The sequenced sample consisted of blood. DNA for the CDR3: TGTGCCAGTAGCCCGCGGTCATCCGGCTATGGCTACACCTTC. Residues: CASSPRSSGYGYTF.